Below, 17 T cell receptor beta chains from the same sample are listed, as sequenced in a study of OX40 agonist ivuxolimab in advanced cancers. TCRdb's copy holds only in-frame clones and misses some; the assay was immunoSEQ multiplex PCR. Of nearly 110,000 clones listed, more than 85% are singletons. Sequenced here: CD4+ or CD8+ T cells sorted from blood, sampled in a trial of the OX40 agonist ivuxolimab. These receptors were obtained from an adult with an advanced solid tumor such as melanoma, head and neck, liver or kidney cancer.

This chain joins TRBV4-3 and TRBJ2-1; TRBD2 is a possible D gene (5 bases). Per germline, CDR1 LGHNA and CDR2 YSLEER. Between the trimmed V and J ends, which lost 0 bases and 2 bases, there was a span of 14 bases. The CDR3 consists of 17 residues. CDR3 amino acids: CASSQDSGMATYNEQFF. CDR3 DNA: TGCGCCAGCAGCCAAGATTCGGGGATGGCCACCTACAATGAGCAGTTCTTC.

V usage is TRBV5-1 and J usage is TRBJ2-3; 10 bases are a match to TRBD1. Germline CDR1 SGHRS, CDR2 YFSETQ. Trimming removed 0 bases from V and 3 bases from J; junction bases left unmatched: 1. The CDR3 contains 15 residues. The CDR3 region is CASSLGDRGTDTQYF. In DNA form, the CDR3 reads TGCGCCAGCAGCTTGGGGGACAGGGGTACAGATACGCAGTATTTT.

The chain has TRBV10-3 and TRBJ1-5; no clear D. V shed 6 bases and J shed 2 bases, with 5 bases lying between them. Germline lookup yields CDR1 ENHRY and CDR2 SYGVKD. CDR3 length equals 12 residues. CDR3 in DNA: TGTGCCATCAGCGACGGCAATCAGCCCCAGCATTTT. It encodes CAISDGNQPQHF.

The rearrangement links TRBV19 to TRBJ2-1, with 7 bases aligning to TRBD2. The CDR3 contains 15 residues. V was clipped by 5 bases and J by 8 bases; unmatched bases: 12. The V gene's germline CDR1 is LNHDA and CDR2 SQIVND (reference sequence). CDR3 nucleotide sequence: TGTGCCAGTAGTGTTCCGTCTTCCGGGGGGTATGAGCAGTTCTTC. The encoded protein is CASSVPSSGGYEQFF.

The chain recombines TRBV11-2 with TRBJ2-1; 10 bases are shared with TRBD2. Trimming cost V 8 bases and J 4 bases; bases outside gene matches: 14. Germline V gene data show CDR1 as SGHAT and CDR2 as FQNNGV. CDR3 length: 17 residues. The CDR3 coding sequence is TGTGCCAGCCAACGGCGGGCTAGCGGGAGCCTATACAATGAGCAGTTCTTC. Translating gives CASQRRASGSLYNEQFF.

The V call is TRBV2, the J call TRBJ1-1; a weak D match, TRBD1 (6 bases). The germline CDR1 and CDR2 sequences are SNHLY and FYNNEI. The V and J ends lost 7 bases and 2 bases respectively, with 14 bases between them. This CDR3 comprises 14 residues. In DNA, the CDR3 is TGTGCCAGCAACAGACAGGCACTAAACACTGAAGCTTTCTTT. Residues: CASNRQALNTEAFF.

The chain combines TRBV28 with TRBJ1-2, with no clear D. The CDR3 extends over 14 amino acids. Germline CDR1 is MDHEN and CDR2 is SYDVKM. Deletions cut 6 bases from V and 2 bases from J, with 13 bases between. This chain's CDR3 is CASSMRVFNYGYTF. In DNA form, the CDR3 reads TGTGCCAGCAGCATGAGGGTTTTCAACTATGGCTACACCTTC.

The J gene is TRBJ2-1, the V gene TRBV7-3, with TRBD2 as a possible D gene (6 bases). The V gene lost 5 bases and the J gene lost 7 bases, with 12 bases spanning the gap. The germline gives CDR1 SGHTA, CDR2 FQGTGA. CDR3 size: 13 residues. CDR3 sequence reads: CASSGSGLNEQFF. DNA for the CDR3: TGTGCCAGCAGCGGGAGCGGGTTAAATGAGCAGTTCTTC.

The chain has TRBV2 and TRBJ2-7, with D perhaps matching TRBD1 (5 bases). Trimming shortened V by 4 bases and J by 0 bases, and 10 bases separated the two germline ends. Per the germline V gene, CDR1 is SNHLY and CDR2 is FYNNEI. The CDR3 has 14 residues. The CDR3 DNA is TGTGCCAGCAGTGTAGGGGTCTTCTCCTACGAGCAGTACTTC. It is translated as CASSVGVFSYEQYF. Full variable domain (missing parts from reference TRBV2 and TRBJ2-7): EPEVTQTPSHQVTQMGQEVILRCVPISNHLYFYWYRQILGQKVEFLVSFYNNEISEKSEIFDDQFSVERPDGSNFTLKIRSTKLEDSAMYFCASSVGVFSYEQYFGPGTRLTVT.

The CDR3 DNA is TGTGCCAGCAGCCGCCAGGCTTCCAGCAATCAGCCCCAGCATTTT. Residues: CASSRQASSNQPQHF. This chain connects TRBV7-3 to TRBJ1-5, with D uncertain. This CDR3 spans 15 amino acids. CDR1 is SGHTA and CDR2 is FQGTGA in the germline V gene. Trimming cost V 5 bases and J 1 base, with 12 bases left between them.

V and J are TRBV11-2 and TRBJ1-4; 9 bases are a match to TRBD1. CDR1 is SGHAT and CDR2 is FQNNGV in the germline V gene. Trimming took 4 bases from V and 5 from J; bases not matched to a gene: 2. This CDR3 contains 14 residues. DNA for the CDR3: TGTGCCAGCAGCTCTGGACAGGGGAATGAAAAACTGTTTTTT. It codes for CASSSGQGNEKLFF.

The CDR3 coding sequence is TGTGCCAGTAGTATTGGCGCGACCTACGAGCAGTACTTC. Its protein product is CASSIGATYEQYF. V and J are TRBV19 and TRBJ2-7; D not certain. Germline CDR1 is LNHDA and CDR2 is SQIVND (reference sequence). This CDR3 is built from 13 residues. The V and J ends lost 3 bases and 2 bases respectively, with 8 bases between them.

J is TRBJ2-3 and V is TRBV18; D not certain. The germline V gene has CDR1 KGHSH and CDR2 LQKENI. This CDR3 is 13 amino acids long. Trimming left V 3 bases short and J 3 bases short, with 7 bases between. CDR3 coding DNA: TGTGCCAGCTCACCCATGAAAACAGATACGCAGTATTTT. Protein sequence: CASSPMKTDTQYF.

This clone was counted a single time. V usage is TRBV7-2 and J usage is TRBJ1-4; no definite D call. The CDR3 sequence is 16 residues long. Germline-derived CDR1 and CDR2 are SGHTA and FQGNSA. Trimming took off 2 bases at V and 3 bases at J, with 13 bases between the two ends. CDR3 coding DNA: TGTGCCAGCAGCTTACTTTCGGGTGTACCTAATGAAAAACTGTTTTTT. Translating gives CASSLLSGVPNEKLFF. Complete variable domain (other parts from reference TRBV7-2 and TRBJ1-4): GAGVSQSPSNKVTEKGKDVELRCDPISGHTALYWYRQSLGQGLEFLIYFQGNSAPDKSGLPSDRFSAERTGGSVSTLTIQRTQQEDSAVYLCASSLLSGVPNEKLFFGSGTQLSVL.

V gene TRBV27 combines with J gene TRBJ2-3, with a tentative D call TRBD1 (5 bases). Looked up from germline, CDR1 is MNHEY and CDR2 is SMNVEV (reference sequence). V gave up 3 bases and J gave up 2 bases, with 9 bases separating them. CDR3 size: 14 residues. The DNA of the CDR3 is TGTGCCAGCAGTTTCCAGGGTGACACAGATACGCAGTATTTT. It is translated as CASSFQGDTDTQYF.

This chain joins TRBV27 and TRBJ1-2, with 11 bases matching TRBD1. Germline V gene lookup returns CDR1 MNHEY and CDR2 SMNVEV (reference sequence). Unmatched junction bases numbered 5, after V lost 5 bases and J lost 3 bases. CDR3 length: 15 residues. The CDR3 spells CASSARDRGDYGYTF. CDR3 bases: TGTGCCAGCAGTGCGCGGGACAGGGGGGACTATGGCTACACCTTC.

The chain couples TRBV19 to TRBJ2-3; D may be TRBD1 (5 bases). Germline V lookup: CDR1 LNHDA, CDR2 SQIVND (reference sequence). Trimming cost V 5 bases and J 8 bases, with 14 bases left between them. CDR3 length: 13 amino acids. Written as DNA, the CDR3 is TGTGCCAGTAGTTTAGGGGTCCTGGCTACGCAGTATTTT. It encodes CASSLGVLATQYF.